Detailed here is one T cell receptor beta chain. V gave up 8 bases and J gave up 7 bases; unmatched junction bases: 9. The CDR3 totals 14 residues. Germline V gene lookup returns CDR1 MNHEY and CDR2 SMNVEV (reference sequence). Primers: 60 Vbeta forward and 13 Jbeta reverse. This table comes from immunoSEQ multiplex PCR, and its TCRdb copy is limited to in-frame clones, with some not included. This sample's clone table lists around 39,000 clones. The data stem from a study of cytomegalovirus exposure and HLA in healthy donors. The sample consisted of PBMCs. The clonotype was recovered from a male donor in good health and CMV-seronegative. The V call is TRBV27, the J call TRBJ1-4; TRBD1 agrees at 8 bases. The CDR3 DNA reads TGTGCCAGCGCGCAGGGGGCGAGGGGTGAAAAACTGTTTTTT. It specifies CASAQGARGEKLFF.